These 15 T cell receptor beta chains came from one sample sequenced in a study of cytomegalovirus exposure and HLA in healthy donors. Both 60 Vbeta primers and 13 Jbeta primers went into the PCR. Libraries were prepared by immunoSEQ multiplex PCR; TCRdb keeps only in-frame clonotypes and omits some of them. This table holds roughly 150,000 clones, roughly 77% found once. The sequencing input was PBMCs. These receptor sequences come from a man younger than 40 in good health.

This clone was counted only a few times. This chain uses TRBV29-1 with TRBJ2-1; 9 nucleotides align to TRBD1. The junction had 16 bases not matched to a gene; V was cut back by 7 bases and J by 6 bases. CDR1 SQVTM and CDR2 ANQGSEA come from the germline V gene. CDR3 length: 16 residues. In nucleotides, the CDR3 is TGCAGCGGCTCCGGGACAGGGAGGAATTTTGGCAATGAGCAGTTCTTC. Its protein product is CSGSGTGRNFGNEQFF.

This clone was recorded only once. This rearrangement joins TRBV2 to TRBJ2-1; 9 nucleotides line up with TRBD2. J was trimmed by 8 bases and V by 6 bases; bases with no gene match: 8. This CDR3 is built from 14 residues. Germline V lookup: CDR1 SNHLY, CDR2 FYNNEI. CDR3 region: CASRRREGRDEQFF. CDR3 in DNA: TGTGCCAGCAGGAGGCGGGAGGGGCGGGATGAGCAGTTCTTC.

The genes are TRBV2 and TRBJ2-7, with D possibly being TRBD1 (6 bases). The V and J ends lost 1 base and 3 bases respectively, with 13 bases between them. The CDR3 is 15 amino acids. The germline gives CDR1 SNHLY, CDR2 FYNNEI. This chain's CDR3 is CASSEGDRPSYEQYF. In DNA form, the CDR3 reads TGTGCCAGCAGTGAAGGAGACAGGCCCAGCTACGAGCAGTACTTC.

This rearrangement joins TRBV9 to TRBJ2-7; 11 positions agree with TRBD1. V lost 3 bases and J lost 3; bases outside the gene matches: 5. The CDR3 consists of 15 residues. Germline V gene sequence: CDR1 SGDLS, CDR2 YYNGEE. The CDR3 here is CASSARGTGGYEQYF. CDR3 DNA: TGTGCCAGCAGCGCCCGGGGGACAGGGGGCTACGAGCAGTACTTC.

The V and J genes are TRBV19 and TRBJ2-2; TRBD2 aligns across 12 bases. The V and J ends lost 6 bases and 8 bases, in that order; junction bases with no gene match: 7. CDR3 length equals 15 residues. CDR1 LNHDA and CDR2 SQIVND come from the germline V gene (reference sequence). The CDR3 DNA sequence: TGTGCCAGTAGGCCGACTAGCGGGAGACCTGGGGAGCTGTTTTTT. Encoded protein: CASRPTSGRPGELFF.

The chain employs TRBV9 and TRBJ2-1; 10 positions match TRBD2. Germline loops: CDR1 SGDLS, CDR2 YYNGEE. V dropped 2 bases and J dropped 3; count of bases not matched to a gene: 2. The CDR3 consists of 15 residues. The CDR3 loop reads CASSVLAGVYNEQFF. In DNA, the CDR3 is TGTGCCAGCAGCGTCCTAGCGGGAGTCTACAATGAGCAGTTCTTC.

This clone was detected only once. Other DNA sequences in this sample translate to the same CDR3. This chain links TRBV4-2 with TRBJ2-7; 8 bases align to TRBD1. CDR1 and CDR2 from the germline V gene are LGHNA and YNFKEQ. This CDR3 spans 17 amino acids. V was pared by 0 bases and J by 4 bases, with 11 bases of the junction left unmatched. CDR3 amino acids: CASSQDSATGARYEQYF. As DNA, the CDR3 is TGTGCCAGCAGCCAAGACTCGGCGACAGGGGCGAGGTACGAGCAGTACTTC.

This chain uses TRBV18 with TRBJ1-3; D remains unclear. V gave up 4 bases and J gave up 0 bases, with 13 bases separating them. CDR1 and CDR2 (germline): KGHSH, LQKENI. The CDR3 totals 16 residues. CDR3 nucleotides: TGTGCCAGCTCACTAGAGAGTCCCGGCTCTGGAAACACCATATATTTT. Its protein is CASSLESPGSGNTIYF. Complete variable domain (other parts from reference TRBV18 and TRBJ1-3): NAGVMQNPRHLVRRRGQEARLRCSPMKGHSHVYWYRQLPEEGLKFMVYLQKENIIDESGMPKERFSAEFPKEGPSILRIQQVVRGDSAAYFCASSLESPGSGNTIYFGEGSWLTVV.

The chain recombines TRBV19 with TRBJ1-1; D ambiguous. V shed 4 bases and J shed 7 bases, with 7 bases lying between them. The CDR3 is 11 amino acids. CDR1 and CDR2 (germline): LNHDA, SQIVND (reference sequence). CDR3 residues: CASSTRLEAFF. In DNA form, the CDR3 reads TGTGCCAGTAGTACAAGACTTGAAGCTTTCTTT.

This clone was detected only a few times. The chain combines TRBV10-3 with TRBJ2-7, with 8 bases lining up with TRBD1. Trimming at V came to 4 bases and at J to 6 bases, leaving 11 bases not matched to a gene. CDR3 length equals 15 residues. CDR1 and CDR2 from the germline V gene are ENHRY and SYGVKD. The chain's CDR3 is CAISAVSSGGGEQYF. DNA of the CDR3: TGTGCCATCAGTGCCGTTTCTTCAGGGGGCGGCGAGCAGTACTTC.

The chain joins TRBV4-1 to TRBJ2-5, with 8 bases lining up with TRBD1. The germline CDR1 and CDR2 sequences are MGHRA and YSYEKL. V lost 5 bases to trimming and J lost 2 bases; unmatched junction nucleotides: 4. The length of the CDR3 is 14 residues. The CDR3 nucleotides are TGCGCCAGCAGCTGGGGGACAGGTCAAGAGACCCAGTACTTC. It yields the protein CASSWGTGQETQYF.

J is TRBJ1-1 and V is TRBV4-1; no firm D call. Trimming removed 4 bases from V and 3 bases from J, with 18 bases in between. CDR3 length: 16 amino acids. The germline V gene encodes CDR1 MGHRA and CDR2 YSYEKL. The CDR3 loop reads CASSPGRWEEDTEAFF. CDR3 nucleotide sequence: TGCGCCAGCAGCCCCGGGCGATGGGAGGAGGACACTGAAGCTTTCTTT.

The gene calls are TRBV27 and TRBJ2-3, with D perhaps matching TRBD1 (5 bases). The germline V gene encodes CDR1 MNHEY and CDR2 SMNVEV (reference sequence). The CDR3 extends over 12 amino acids. V lost 2 bases to trimming and J lost 8 bases, with 8 bases between them. CDR3 sequence: CASSLDRGTQYF. The DNA for the CDR3 is TGTGCCAGCAGTTTAGATAGGGGTACGCAGTATTTT.

This clone was seen only a few times. The chain links TRBV5-4 to TRBJ2-5; TRBD1 matches at 7 bases. CDR1 and CDR2 (germline): SGHNT, YYREEE (reference sequence). The length of the CDR3 is 16 residues. V gave up 4 bases and J gave up 5 bases; unmatched junction bases: 14. CDR3 amino acids: CASSPTHRDRGETQYF. CDR3 coding DNA: TGTGCCAGCAGCCCCACTCACCGGGACAGAGGGGAGACCCAGTACTTC.

This sequence joins TRBV7-3 and TRBJ1-1; 7 positions match TRBD1. Germline CDR1 is SGHTA and CDR2 is FQGTGA. V was pared by 5 bases and J by 7 bases, with 10 bases of the junction left unmatched. The CDR3 contains 14 residues. CDR3 DNA: TGTGCCAGCAGCGCCGGGACAGCTACAAATGAAGCTTTCTTT. Amino acid sequence: CASSAGTATNEAFF.